A few counts support the clone carrying this TCR beta chain. What it binds is unknown. The source of the sample is a study of response to subunit inactivated influenza vaccine. Study-level findings and limits: Few new T cells, the authors suggested, are recruited by each seasonal influenza vaccination.

TCRdb reprocessed the RT-PCR reads via MiXCR and lists one record per CDR3 protein. The sample has some 850,000 distinct CDR3 sequences; roughly 18% are singletons. Germline assignment: CDR1 SEHNR and CDR2 FQNEAQ (reference sequence). The CDR3 contains 17 residues. V lost 3 bases and J lost 4; bases outside the gene matches: 8. This chain connects TRBV7-9 to TRBJ2-2; 10 bases are shared with TRBD1. Sample: PBMCs from blood, taken 4 to 6 days after vaccination. The TCR originated in a man aged 45 to 65 who received an inactivated influenza vaccine. The CDR3 is CASSFPRGTGATGELFF. In nucleotides, the CDR3 is TGTGCCAGCAGCTTCCCAAGAGGGACAGGGGCCACCGGGGAGCTGTTTTTT. The variable domain in full, with the rest retrieved from reference TRBV7-9 and TRBJ2-2, is DTGVSQNPRHKITKRGQNVTFRCDPISEHNRLYWYRQTLGQGPEFLTYFQNEAQLEKSRLLSDRFSAERPKGSFSTLEIQRTEQGDSAMYLCASSFPRGTGATGELFFGEGSRLTVL.